This TCR beta chain derives from a study of T cell responses to AZD1222 COVID-19 vaccine. Generated by immunoSEQ multiplex PCR, the TCRdb table keeps only in-frame clones and is missing some. The sample has 95,000 to 150,000 clones, about 90% seen once. Findings and caveats of the study: Spike-wide coverage was observed for vaccine-associated CD4 TCRs, with dominant responses at 160-218 and 743-854. Spike-specific TCRs gained breadth and depth after people received two AZD1222 doses.

CDR3 length: 15 residues. V lost 4 bases and J lost 11; bases outside the gene matches: 9. CDR1 is LNHDA, CDR2 SQIVND, per germline (reference sequence). Comment on this clone: What it binds is unknown.

The rearrangement links TRBV19 to TRBJ2-2, with 11 bases fitting TRBD2. The sequencing used peripheral blood, collected 28 days after the second AZD1222 dose. This receptor was obtained from an adult who received the AZD1222 COVID-19 vaccine. CDR3 in DNA: TGTGCCAGTAGTACAAGACTAGCGGGAAGGAAAGAGCTGTTTTTT. It yields the protein CASSTRLAGRKELFF.